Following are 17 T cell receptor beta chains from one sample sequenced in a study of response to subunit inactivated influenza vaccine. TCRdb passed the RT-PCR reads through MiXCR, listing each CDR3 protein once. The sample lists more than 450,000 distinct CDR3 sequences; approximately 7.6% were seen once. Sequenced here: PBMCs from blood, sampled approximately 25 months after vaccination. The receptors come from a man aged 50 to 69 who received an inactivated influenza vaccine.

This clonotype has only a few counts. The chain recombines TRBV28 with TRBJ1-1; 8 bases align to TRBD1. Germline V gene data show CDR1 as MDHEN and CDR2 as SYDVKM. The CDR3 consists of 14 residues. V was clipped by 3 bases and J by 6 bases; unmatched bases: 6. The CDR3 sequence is CASSLAGQAAEAFF. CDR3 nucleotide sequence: TGTGCCAGCAGTTTGGCGGGACAGGCGGCTGAAGCTTTCTTT.

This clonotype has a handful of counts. The CDR3 loop is CAISAQGGPDTQYF. The DNA of the CDR3 is TGTGCCATCAGTGCACAGGGGGGTCCAGATACGCAGTATTTT. The J gene is TRBJ2-3, the V gene TRBV10-3, with TRBD1 matching 8 bases. Germline CDR1 ENHRY, CDR2 SYGVKD. The V segment lost 4 bases and the J segment 4 bases; nucleotides outside the gene matches: 4. This CDR3 comprises 14 residues.

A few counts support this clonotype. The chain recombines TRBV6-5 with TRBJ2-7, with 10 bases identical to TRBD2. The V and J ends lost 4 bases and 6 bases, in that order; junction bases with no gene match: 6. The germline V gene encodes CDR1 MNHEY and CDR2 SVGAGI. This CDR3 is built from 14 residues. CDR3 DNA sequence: TGTGCCAGCAGTTGGAGCGGGGGGGCGGGCGAGCAGTACTTC. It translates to CASSWSGGAGEQYF.

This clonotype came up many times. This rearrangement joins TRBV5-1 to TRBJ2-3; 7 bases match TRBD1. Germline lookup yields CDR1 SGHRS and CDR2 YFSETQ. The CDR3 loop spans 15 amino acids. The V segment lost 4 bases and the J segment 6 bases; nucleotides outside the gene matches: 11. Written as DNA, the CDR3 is TGCGCCAGCAGCCGAGGGGGCGCTGAGGGGGATACGCAGTATTTT. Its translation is CASSRGGAEGDTQYF.

CDR3 DNA sequence: TGCAGCGTAAGGACCCGCAGAGATACGCAGTATTTT. Translated: CSVRTRRDTQYF. The J gene is TRBJ2-3, the V gene TRBV29-1, with D hard to call. V dropped 6 bases and J dropped 5 bases, with 12 bases sitting between them. The CDR3 contains 12 residues. Germline CDR1 is SQVTM and CDR2 is ANQGSEA.

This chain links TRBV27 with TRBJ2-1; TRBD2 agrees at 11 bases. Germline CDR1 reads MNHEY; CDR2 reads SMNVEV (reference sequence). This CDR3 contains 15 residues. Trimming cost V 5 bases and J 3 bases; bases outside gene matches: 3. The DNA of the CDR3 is TGTGCCAGCAGTGGGGGGACTAGCGGCTACAATGAGCAGTTCTTC. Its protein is CASSGGTSGYNEQFF.

Here the CDR3 reads CASSSRRGTETSGPSYEQYF. In nucleotides, the CDR3 is TGTGCCAGCTCATCACGACGGGGGACTGAGACTAGCGGGCCGTCCTACGAGCAGTACTTC. The chain has TRBV18 and TRBJ2-7; 10 nucleotides agree with TRBD2. The CDR3 totals 20 residues. Losses at the gene ends were 5 bases for V and 1 base for J; bases not matched to a gene: 20. Germline lookup yields CDR1 KGHSH and CDR2 LQKENI.

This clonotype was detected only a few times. The CDR3 bases are TGTGCCAGCAGCTTAGTGCGGCTAGCGGGAGGCAATGAGCAGTTCTTC. Amino acid sequence: CASSLVRLAGGNEQFF. This sequence joins TRBV7-2 and TRBJ2-1, with 11 bases that match TRBD2. J was trimmed by 6 bases and V by 1 base; bases with no gene match: 5. This CDR3 comprises 16 residues. CDR1 and CDR2 from the germline V gene are SGHTA and FQGNSA. The entire variable domain, with the rest obtained from reference TRBV7-2 and TRBJ2-1, is as follows: GAGVSQSPSNKVTEKGKDVELRCDPISGHTALYWYRQSLGQGLEFLIYFQGNSAPDKSGLPSDRFSAERTGGSVSTLTIQRTQQEDSAVYLCASSLVRLAGGNEQFFGPGTRLTVL.

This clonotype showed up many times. The CDR3 here is CASSQTQEQPQHF. The CDR3 bases are TGCGCCAGCAGCCAAACTCAGGAACAGCCCCAGCATTTT. The rearrangement uses TRBV4-3 and TRBJ1-5; D gene ambiguous. The V gene lost 2 bases and the J gene lost 7 bases, with 9 bases spanning the gap. Germline V gene sequence: CDR1 LGHNA, CDR2 YSLEER. The CDR3 has 13 residues.

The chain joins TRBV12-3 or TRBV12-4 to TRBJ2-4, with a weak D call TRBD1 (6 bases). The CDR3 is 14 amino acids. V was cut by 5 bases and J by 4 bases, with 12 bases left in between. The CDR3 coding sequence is TGTGCCAGCAGTCCAACAGGGAATAAAAACATTCAGTACTTC. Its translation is CASSPTGNKNIQYF.

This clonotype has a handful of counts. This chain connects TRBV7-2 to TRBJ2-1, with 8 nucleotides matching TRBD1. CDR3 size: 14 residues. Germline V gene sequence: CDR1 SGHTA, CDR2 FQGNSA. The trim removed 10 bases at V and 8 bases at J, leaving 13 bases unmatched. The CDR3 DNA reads TGTGCCACCCCAATTCCAGGACAGGGTTATGAGCAGTTCTTC. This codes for CATPIPGQGYEQFF.

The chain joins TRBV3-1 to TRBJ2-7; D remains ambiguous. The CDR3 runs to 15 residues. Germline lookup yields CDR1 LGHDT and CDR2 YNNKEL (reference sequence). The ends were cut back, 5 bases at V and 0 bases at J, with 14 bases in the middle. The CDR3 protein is CASSEQGGNSYEQYF. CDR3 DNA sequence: TGTGCCAGCAGCGAACAAGGTGGCAACTCCTACGAGCAGTACTTC.

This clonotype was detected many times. CDR3: CAISGDTRDQPQHF. The CDR3 DNA reads TGTGCCATCAGTGGGGACACGAGGGATCAGCCCCAGCATTTT. The chain couples TRBV10-3 to TRBJ1-5, with a weak D call TRBD1 (6 bases). Germline V gene sequence: CDR1 ENHRY, CDR2 SYGVKD. V gave up 4 bases and J gave up 5 bases, with 12 bases separating them. CDR3 length: 14 residues.

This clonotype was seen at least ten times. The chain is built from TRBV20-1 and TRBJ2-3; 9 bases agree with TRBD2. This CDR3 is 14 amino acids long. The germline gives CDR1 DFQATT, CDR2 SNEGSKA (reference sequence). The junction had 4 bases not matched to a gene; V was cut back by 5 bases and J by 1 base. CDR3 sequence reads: CSAAGGTGTDTQYF. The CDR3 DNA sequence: TGCAGTGCTGCGGGGGGGACTGGCACAGATACGCAGTATTTT.

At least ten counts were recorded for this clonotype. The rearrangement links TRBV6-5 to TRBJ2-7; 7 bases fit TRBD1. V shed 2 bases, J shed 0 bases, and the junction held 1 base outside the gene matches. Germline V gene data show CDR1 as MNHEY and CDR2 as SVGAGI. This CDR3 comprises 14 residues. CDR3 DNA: TGTGCCAGCAGTTACGGGGACAGCTCCTACGAGCAGTACTTC. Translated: CASSYGDSSYEQYF.

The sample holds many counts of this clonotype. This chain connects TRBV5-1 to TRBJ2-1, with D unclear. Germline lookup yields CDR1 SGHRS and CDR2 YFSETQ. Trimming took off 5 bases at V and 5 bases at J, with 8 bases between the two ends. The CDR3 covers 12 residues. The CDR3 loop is CASRGPDNEQFF. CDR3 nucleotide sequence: TGCGCCAGCAGGGGCCCTGACAATGAGCAGTTCTTC.

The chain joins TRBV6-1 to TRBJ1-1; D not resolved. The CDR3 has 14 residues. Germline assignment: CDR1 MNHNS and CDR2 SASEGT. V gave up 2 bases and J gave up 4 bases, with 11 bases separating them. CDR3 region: CASSELGLVTEAFF. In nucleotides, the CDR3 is TGTGCCAGCAGTGAATTGGGTCTAGTCACTGAAGCTTTCTTT.